Below are 19 T cell receptor beta chains sequenced from a single sample in a study of blood T cell repertoires in COVID-19 (dated by TCRdb to between 2020 and 2021). Library method: the immunoSEQ multiplex PCR assay. TCRdb mirrors the immuneACCESS table, restricted to in-frame sequences. Some clones are absent from its copies; in checked studies, under half trace to an unresolved V gene, and the reason for the others is unknown. This sample has around 110,000 clones in its table, and approximately 87% of those were observed once. The top ten constitute 2% to 2.5% of the sample. Sequencing used peripheral blood. These receptors were obtained from a man aged 25-40 years with acute or convalescent COVID-19.

The genes are TRBV4-1 and TRBJ1-5, with 7 bases that match TRBD1. Trimming cost V 2 bases and J 3 bases; bases outside gene matches: 4. CDR1 is MGHRA and CDR2 is YSYEKL in the germline V gene. The CDR3 contains 15 residues. For the CDR3, the DNA is TGCGCCAGCAGCCAATTCGGACAGGACAATCAGCCCCAGCATTTT. Translated, it gives CASSQFGQDNQPQHF.

This chain uses TRBV6-5 with TRBJ2-7, with 7 bases fitting TRBD1. J gave up 4 bases and V 6 bases, and 6 bases lay outside the gene matches. Germline assignment: CDR1 MNHEY and CDR2 SVGAGI. The CDR3 is 13 amino acids. The CDR3 spells CASSPGTVYEQYV. The CDR3 DNA reads TGTGCCAGCAGCCCAGGGACAGTTTACGAGCAGTACGTC.

The rearrangement links TRBV18 to TRBJ1-1, with D possibly matching TRBD1 (5 bases). The CDR3 covers 16 residues. Germline V gene sequence: CDR1 KGHSH, CDR2 LQKENI. V was cut by 5 bases and J by 0 bases, with 16 bases left in between. The DNA for the CDR3 is TGTGCCAGCTCATCCTCCGGAACAGGAATGAACACTGAAGCTTTCTTT. Translated, it gives CASSSSGTGMNTEAFF.

V usage is TRBV11-2 and J usage is TRBJ2-7, with 15 bases that match TRBD2. This CDR3 is 18 amino acids long. V shed 4 bases and J 6 bases; nucleotides not matched to a gene: 13. CDR1 is SGHAT, CDR2 FQNNGV, per germline. The CDR3 region is CASSSNFGTSGRPGEQYF. Here the CDR3 DNA reads TGTGCCAGCAGCTCCAACTTCGGGACTAGCGGGAGGCCCGGCGAGCAGTACTTC.

The V gene is TRBV19, the J gene TRBJ2-1; 8 bases line up with TRBD2. The germline CDR1 and CDR2 sequences are LNHDA and SQIVND (reference sequence). CDR3 length: 15 residues. V lost 7 bases, J lost 7 bases, and 12 bases stayed unmatched. CDR3 DNA sequence: TGTGCCAGTACAACCGGGACTAGGAGTTTGAATGAGCAGTTCTTC. Translating it yields CASTTGTRSLNEQFF.

This clone occurred a few times. The genes are TRBV23-1 and TRBJ2-7; D not resolved. TRBV23-1 is designated an ORF whose function remains uncertain. The CDR3 consists of 14 residues. V gave up 7 bases and J gave up 2 bases, with 15 bases separating them. The CDR3 DNA reads TGCGCCAGCACCCTAGGTAGTACGGCCTACGAGCAGTACTTC. Amino acid sequence: CASTLGSTAYEQYF.

The genes are TRBV19 and TRBJ2-7; TRBD1 agrees at 7 bases. The length of the CDR3 is 15 residues. From germline, CDR1 is LNHDA and CDR2 SQIVND (reference sequence). Germline trimming cut 0 bases from V and 2 bases from J; bases unmatched to any gene: 4. The CDR3 bases are TGTGCCAGTAGTATAGATCTAGGGACAGCCTACGAGCAGTACTTC. It translates to CASSIDLGTAYEQYF.

This clone was counted a few times. The chain carries TRBV4-1 and TRBJ1-1; D remains ambiguous. V was pared by 1 base and J by 7 bases, with 7 bases between. Germline-derived CDR1 and CDR2 are MGHRA and YSYEKL. The length of the CDR3 is 12 residues. Written as DNA, the CDR3 is TGCGCCAGCAGCCAAGGTGAGGATGAAGCTTTCTTT. Its translation: CASSQGEDEAFF.

The chain couples TRBV19 to TRBJ1-5; D is perhaps TRBD1 (5 bases). This CDR3 spans 14 amino acids. V shed 8 bases and J shed 3 bases, with 14 bases lying between them. Germline V lookup: CDR1 LNHDA, CDR2 SQIVND (reference sequence). Written as DNA, the CDR3 is TGTGCCAGTTGGGAGGGGTATCTCAATCAGCCCCAGCATTTT. It encodes CASWEGYLNQPQHF.

This clone was recorded a few times. The CDR3 sequence: CASSIEGTRGANEKLFF. The CDR3 DNA is TGTGCCAGTAGTATAGAGGGGACCAGGGGAGCTAATGAAAAACTGTTTTTT. V usage is TRBV19 and J usage is TRBJ1-4, with D maybe TRBD1 (6 bases). Trimming removed 0 bases from V and 3 bases from J, with 14 bases in between. CDR3 length: 17 amino acids. Germline CDR1 is LNHDA and CDR2 is SQIVND (reference sequence).

The chain recombines TRBV10-3 with TRBJ1-5; weak D call: TRBD1 (5 bases). Trimming pared 0 bases from V and 1 base from J, leaving 7 bases between. The CDR3 runs to 15 residues. CDR1 and CDR2 from the germline V gene are ENHRY and SYGVKD. CDR3 nucleotides: TGTGCCATCAGTGAGTCGCAGGGAAGCAATCAGCCCCAGCATTTT. Its translation: CAISESQGSNQPQHF.

This chain connects TRBV11-2 to TRBJ2-1; 8 bases agree with TRBD2. V shed 4 bases and J 2 bases; nucleotides not matched to a gene: 7. The CDR3 loop spans 16 amino acids. From germline, CDR1 is SGHAT and CDR2 FQNNGV. The CDR3 protein is CASSSTSDVTYNEQFF. DNA of the CDR3: TGTGCCAGCAGCTCGACTAGCGATGTCACCTACAATGAGCAGTTCTTC.

The CDR3 DNA follows: TGTGCCAGCAGCCATACATACTACGAGCAGTACTTC. Amino acids: CASSHTYYEQYF. The rearrangement links TRBV16 to TRBJ2-7; D is uncertain. There are 12 residues in the CDR3. Germline V gene data show CDR1 as KGHSY and CDR2 as FQNENV. Trimming cost V 3 bases and J 3 bases, with 6 bases left between them.

The CDR3 DNA follows: TGTGCCAGTAGTATTGGAACAGGGGGTATGATGAACACTGAAGCTTTCTTT. Protein sequence: CASSIGTGGMMNTEAFF. This chain uses TRBV19 with TRBJ1-1; 8 bases agree with TRBD1. The CDR3 runs 17 residues. The germline CDR1 and CDR2 sequences are LNHDA and SQIVND (reference sequence). Unmatched junction bases numbered 9, after V lost 3 bases and J lost 0 bases. The complete variable domain, with remaining parts taken from reference TRBV19 and TRBJ1-1, reads DGGITQSPKYLFRKEGQNVTLSCEQNLNHDAMYWYRQDPGQGLRLIYYSQIVNDFQKGDIAEGYSVSREKKESFPLTVTSAQKNPTAFYLCASSIGTGGMMNTEAFFGQGTRLTVV.

CDR3 in amino acids: CASSSASTGTYEQYF. For the CDR3, the DNA is TGTGCCAGCAGTTCGGCCTCGACAGGCACCTACGAGCAGTACTTC. The chain couples TRBV6-5 to TRBJ2-7, with D possibly being TRBD1 (6 bases). Germline CDR1 MNHEY, CDR2 SVGAGI. V lost 4 bases and J lost 2, with 15 bases in between. The CDR3 is made up of 15 amino acids.

V and J are TRBV9 and TRBJ1-2; D not resolved. The CDR3 contains 13 residues. CDR1 is SGDLS and CDR2 is YYNGEE in the germline V gene. Deletions cut 1 base from V and 3 bases from J, with 7 bases between. CDR3 DNA: TGTGCCAGCAGCGTAACTTCGGACTATGGCTACACCTTC. Residues: CASSVTSDYGYTF.

The V gene is TRBV27, the J gene TRBJ2-7; a weak D match, TRBD1 (6 bases). CDR1 and CDR2 from the germline V gene are MNHEY and SMNVEV (reference sequence). V shed 7 bases and J shed 5 bases, with 15 bases lying between them. The CDR3 contains 13 residues. CDR3 sequence: CASKLTGWDEQYF. For the CDR3, the DNA is TGTGCCAGCAAGTTAACAGGGTGGGACGAGCAGTACTTC.

The V call is TRBV12-3 or TRBV12-4, the J call TRBJ1-1; D remains unclear. The CDR3 sequence is 12 residues long. V dropped 8 bases and J dropped 7 bases, with 14 bases sitting between them. CDR3 in DNA: TGTGCCAGCGCATGGATACGGGATGAAGCTTTCTTT. It encodes CASAWIRDEAFF.

The chain recombines TRBV6-5 with TRBJ1-1; 9 bases map to TRBD1. Germline CDR1 MNHEY, CDR2 SVGAGI. This CDR3 comprises 15 residues. The ends lost 6 bases at V and 5 bases at J; junction bases unmatched: 10. This chain's CDR3 is CASRPRQGGRTEAFF. The CDR3 bases are TGTGCCAGCAGACCTAGACAGGGGGGTAGGACTGAAGCTTTCTTT.